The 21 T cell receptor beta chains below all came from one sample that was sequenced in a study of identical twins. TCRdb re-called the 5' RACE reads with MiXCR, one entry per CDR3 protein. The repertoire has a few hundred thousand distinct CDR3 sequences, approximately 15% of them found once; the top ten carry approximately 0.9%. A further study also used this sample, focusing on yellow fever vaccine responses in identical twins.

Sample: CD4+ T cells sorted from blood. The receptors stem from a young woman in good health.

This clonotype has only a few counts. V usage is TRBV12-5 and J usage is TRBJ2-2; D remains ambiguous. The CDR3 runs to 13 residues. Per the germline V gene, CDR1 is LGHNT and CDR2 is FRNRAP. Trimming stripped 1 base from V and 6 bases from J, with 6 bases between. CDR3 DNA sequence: TGTGCTAGTGGTTTGGGAGTAGCCGGGGAGCTGTTTTTT. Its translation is CASGLGVAGELFF.

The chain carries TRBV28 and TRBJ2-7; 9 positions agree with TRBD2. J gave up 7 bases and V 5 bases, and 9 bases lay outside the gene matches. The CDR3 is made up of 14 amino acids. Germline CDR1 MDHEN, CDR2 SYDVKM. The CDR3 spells CASSIIAGEGEQYF. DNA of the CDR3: TGTGCCAGCAGTATCATAGCGGGAGAGGGTGAGCAGTACTTC.

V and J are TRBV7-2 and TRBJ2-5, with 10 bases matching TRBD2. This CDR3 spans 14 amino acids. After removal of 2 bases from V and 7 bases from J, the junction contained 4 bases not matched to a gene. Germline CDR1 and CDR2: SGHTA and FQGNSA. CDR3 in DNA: TGTGCCAGCAGCTTAAGAGCGGGAGGGCTGACCCAGTACTTC. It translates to CASSLRAGGLTQYF. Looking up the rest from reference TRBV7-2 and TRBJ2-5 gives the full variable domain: GAGVSQSPSNKVTEKGKDVELRCDPISGHTALYWYRQSLGQGLEFLIYFQGNSAPDKSGLPSDRFSAERTGGSVSTLTIQRTQQEDSAVYLCASSLRAGGLTQYFGPGTRLLVL.

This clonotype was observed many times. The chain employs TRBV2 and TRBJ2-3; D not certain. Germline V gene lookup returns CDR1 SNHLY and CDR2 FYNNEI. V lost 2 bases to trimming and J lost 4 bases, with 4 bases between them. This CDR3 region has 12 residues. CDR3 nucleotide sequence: TGTGCCAGCAGTGAATCGTCAGATACGCAGTATTTT. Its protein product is CASSESSDTQYF. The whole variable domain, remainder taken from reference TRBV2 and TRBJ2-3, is EPEVTQTPSHQVTQMGQEVILRCVPISNHLYFYWYRQILGQKVEFLVSFYNNEISEKSEIFDDQFSVERPDGSNFTLKIRSTKLEDSAMYFCASSESSDTQYFGPGTRLTVL.

The CDR3 sequence is CASSASQGLGYNEQFF. CDR3 DNA sequence: TGTGCCAGCAGTGCTTCACAGGGACTAGGATACAATGAGCAGTTCTTC. The V gene is TRBV6-1, the J gene TRBJ2-1, with 8 bases aligning to TRBD2. Per germline, CDR1 MNHNS and CDR2 SASEGT. Trimming removed 4 bases from V and 4 bases from J; junction bases left unmatched: 9. The CDR3 is made up of 16 amino acids.

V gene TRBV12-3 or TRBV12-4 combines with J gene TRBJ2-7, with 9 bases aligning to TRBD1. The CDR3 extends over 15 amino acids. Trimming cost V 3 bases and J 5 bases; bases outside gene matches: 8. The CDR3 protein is CASSLTGTGIHEQYF. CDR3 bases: TGTGCCAGCAGTTTGACGGGGACAGGGATCCACGAGCAGTACTTC.

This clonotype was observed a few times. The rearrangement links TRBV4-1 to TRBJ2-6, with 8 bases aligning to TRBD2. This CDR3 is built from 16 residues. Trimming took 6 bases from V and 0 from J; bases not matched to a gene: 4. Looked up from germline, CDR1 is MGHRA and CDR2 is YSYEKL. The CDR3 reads CASRQRGSSGANVLTF. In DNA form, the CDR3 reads TGCGCCAGCAGACAGCGGGGGAGCTCTGGGGCCAACGTCCTGACTTTC.

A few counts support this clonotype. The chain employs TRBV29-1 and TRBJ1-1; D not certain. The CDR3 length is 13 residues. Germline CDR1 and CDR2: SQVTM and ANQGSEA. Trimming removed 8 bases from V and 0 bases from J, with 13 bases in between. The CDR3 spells CSSRADMNTEAFF. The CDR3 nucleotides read TGCAGCTCACGGGCAGACATGAACACTGAAGCTTTCTTT.

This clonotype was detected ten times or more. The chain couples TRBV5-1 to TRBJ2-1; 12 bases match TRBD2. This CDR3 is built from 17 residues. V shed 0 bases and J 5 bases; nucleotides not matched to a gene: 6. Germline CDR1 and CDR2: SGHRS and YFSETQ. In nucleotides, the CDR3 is TGCGCCAGCAGCTTGGAAGGACTAGCGGGGCGACACAATGAGCAGTTCTTC. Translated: CASSLEGLAGRHNEQFF. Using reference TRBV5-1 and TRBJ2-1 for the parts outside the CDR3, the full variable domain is KAGVTQTPRYLIKTRGQQVTLSCSPISGHRSVSWYQQTPGQGLQFLFEYFSETQRNKGNFPGRFSGRQFSNSRSEMNVSTLELGDSALYLCASSLEGLAGRHNEQFFGPGTRLTVL.

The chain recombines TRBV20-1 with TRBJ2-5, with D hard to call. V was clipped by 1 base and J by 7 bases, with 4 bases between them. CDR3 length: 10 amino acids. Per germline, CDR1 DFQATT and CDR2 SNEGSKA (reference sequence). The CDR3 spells CSARGGTQYF. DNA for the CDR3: TGCAGTGCTAGAGGCGGGACCCAGTACTTC.

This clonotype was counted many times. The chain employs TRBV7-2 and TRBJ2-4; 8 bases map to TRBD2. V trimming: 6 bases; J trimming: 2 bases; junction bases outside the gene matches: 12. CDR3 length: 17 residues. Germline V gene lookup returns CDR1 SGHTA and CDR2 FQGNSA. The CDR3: CASSPRLRGESKNIQYF. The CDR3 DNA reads TGTGCCAGCAGTCCAAGACTGCGGGGGGAGTCCAAAAACATTCAGTACTTC. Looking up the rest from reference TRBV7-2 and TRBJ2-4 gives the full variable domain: GAGVSQSPSNKVTEKGKDVELRCDPISGHTALYWYRQSLGQGLEFLIYFQGNSAPDKSGLPSDRFSAERTGGSVSTLTIQRTQQEDSAVYLCASSPRLRGESKNIQYFGAGTRLSVL.

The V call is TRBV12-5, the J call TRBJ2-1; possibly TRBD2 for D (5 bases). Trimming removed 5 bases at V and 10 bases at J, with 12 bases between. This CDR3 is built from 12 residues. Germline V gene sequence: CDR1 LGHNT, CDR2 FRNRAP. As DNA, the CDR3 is TGTGCTAGTGGTAGGGAGTCGGGCGAGCAGTTCTTC. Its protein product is CASGRESGEQFF.

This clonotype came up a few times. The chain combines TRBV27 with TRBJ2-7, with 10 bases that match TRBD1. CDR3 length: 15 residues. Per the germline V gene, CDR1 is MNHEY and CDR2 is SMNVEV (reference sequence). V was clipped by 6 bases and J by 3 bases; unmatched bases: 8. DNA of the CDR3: TGTGCCAGCAGCCACCTCGGGACAGGGGACTACGAGCAGTACTTC. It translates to CASSHLGTGDYEQYF.

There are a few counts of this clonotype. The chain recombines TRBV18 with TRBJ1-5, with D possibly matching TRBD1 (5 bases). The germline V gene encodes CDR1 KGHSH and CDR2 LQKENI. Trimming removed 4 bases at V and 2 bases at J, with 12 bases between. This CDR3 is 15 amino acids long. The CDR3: CASSLGAEGNQPQHF. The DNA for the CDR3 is TGTGCCAGCTCACTAGGGGCGGAGGGCAATCAGCCCCAGCATTTT.

CDR3 sequence (DNA): TGCAGTGCTAGAGTCGGCGACGAGCAGTACTTC. Translated, it gives CSARVGDEQYF. The chain links TRBV20-1 to TRBJ2-7, with unresolved D. Trimming shortened V by 1 base and J by 5 bases, and 6 bases separated the two germline ends. CDR1 DFQATT and CDR2 SNEGSKA come from the germline V gene (reference sequence). The CDR3 length is 11 residues.

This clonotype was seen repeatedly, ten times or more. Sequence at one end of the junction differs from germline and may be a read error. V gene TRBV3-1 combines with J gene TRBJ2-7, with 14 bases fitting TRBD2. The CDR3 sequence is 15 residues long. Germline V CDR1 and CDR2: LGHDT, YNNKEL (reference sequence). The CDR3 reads CASSQGLAGAYEQYF. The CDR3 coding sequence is TGCGCCAGCAGCCAGGGACTAGCGGGAGCCTACGAGCAGTACTTC.

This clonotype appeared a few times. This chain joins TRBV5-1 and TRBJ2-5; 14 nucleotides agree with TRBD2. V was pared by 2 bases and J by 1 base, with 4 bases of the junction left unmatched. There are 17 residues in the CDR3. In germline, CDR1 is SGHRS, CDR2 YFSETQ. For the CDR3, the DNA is TGCGCCAGCAGCTTAGGGACTAGCGGGGGTCGCCAAGAGACCCAGTACTTC. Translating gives CASSLGTSGGRQETQYF.

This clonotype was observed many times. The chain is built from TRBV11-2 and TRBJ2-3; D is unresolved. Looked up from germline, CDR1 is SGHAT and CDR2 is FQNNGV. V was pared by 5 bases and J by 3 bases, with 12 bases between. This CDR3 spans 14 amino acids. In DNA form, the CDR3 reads TGTGCCAGCAGCCCCCAGAGTGGGACAGATACGCAGTATTTT. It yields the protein CASSPQSGTDTQYF. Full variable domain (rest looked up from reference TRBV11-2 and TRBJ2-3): EAGVAQSPRYKIIEKRQSVAFWCNPISGHATLYWYQQILGQGPKLLIQFQNNGVVDDSQLPKDRFSAERLKGVDSTLKIQPAKLEDSAVYLCASSPQSGTDTQYFGPGTRLTVL.

The DNA of the CDR3 is TGCAGTGCTAGACGGGGGGCGCCCTACAATGAGCAGTTCTTC. As protein: CSARRGAPYNEQFF. This chain joins TRBV20-1 and TRBJ2-1, with D perhaps matching TRBD2 (7 bases). V dropped 2 bases and J dropped 2 bases, with 10 bases sitting between them. The CDR3 is made up of 14 amino acids. Germline-derived CDR1 and CDR2 are DFQATT and SNEGSKA (reference sequence).

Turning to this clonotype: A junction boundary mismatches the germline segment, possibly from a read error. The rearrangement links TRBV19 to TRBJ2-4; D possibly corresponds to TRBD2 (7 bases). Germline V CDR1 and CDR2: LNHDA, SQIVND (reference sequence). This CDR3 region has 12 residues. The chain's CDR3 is CASAGAANNQYF. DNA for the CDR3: TGTGCCAGTGCGGGGGCCGCGAACAATCAGTACTTC.

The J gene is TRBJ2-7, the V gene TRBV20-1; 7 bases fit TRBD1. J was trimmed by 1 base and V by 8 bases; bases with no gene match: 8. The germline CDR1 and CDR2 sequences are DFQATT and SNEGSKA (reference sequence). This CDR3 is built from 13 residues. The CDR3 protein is CSTNRDRSYEQYF. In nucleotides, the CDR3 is TGCAGTACAAACCGGGACAGATCCTACGAGCAGTACTTC.